A single sample is the source of the 30 T cell receptor beta chains below, sequenced in a study of CD8 T cells in ankylosing spondylitis. Study-level findings and limits: Ankylosing spondylitis blood appeared to be characterized by a TCR beta motif of fewer than ten highly homologous variants.

TCRdb redid the calling of the 5' RACE reads with MiXCR, one entry per CDR3 protein. This table holds hundreds of thousands of distinct CDR3 sequences, more than 25% found once. Their antigens remain unidentified. Source material: blood, either unsorted or a sorted T cell fraction (not recorded which). Receptors originate from a male donor with ankylosing spondylitis.

This clonotype was observed a few times. V is TRBV12-3 or TRBV12-4 and J is TRBJ1-4, with TRBD1 matching over 10 bases. V dropped 3 bases and J dropped 8; count of bases not matched to a gene: 3. The CDR3 has 14 amino acids. The CDR3 nucleotides read TGTGCCAGCAGTTTGGACAGGGGGGTAGAAAAACTGTTTTTT. This gives the protein CASSLDRGVEKLFF.

CDR3 residues: CASSRGRGPPLDEQFF. CDR3 nucleotide sequence: TGTGCCAGCAGCCGGGGGCGGGGACCACCCCTCGATGAGCAGTTCTTC. The chain links TRBV3-1 to TRBJ2-1; D tentatively reads TRBD1 or TRBD2 (6 bases each). CDR1 LGHDT and CDR2 YNNKEL come from the germline V gene (reference sequence). Deletions cut 4 bases from V and 8 bases from J, with 21 bases between. The CDR3 runs 16 residues.

This clonotype was counted between two and nine times. The rearrangement links TRBV5-1 to TRBJ2-1, with 9 bases that match TRBD2. The junction had 12 bases not matched to a gene; V was cut back by 4 bases and J by 4 bases. This CDR3 has 17 amino acids. Germline V gene sequence: CDR1 SGHRS, CDR2 YFSETQ. CDR3 DNA: TGCGCCAGCAGCCCCCAAGGGGGTAGCGGGAGTTACAATGAGCAGTTCTTC. This encodes CASSPQGGSGSYNEQFF.

The chain has TRBV20-1 and TRBJ1-4, with D possibly matching TRBD1 (5 bases). This CDR3 has 14 amino acids. CDR1 DFQATT and CDR2 SNEGSKA come from the germline V gene (reference sequence). V was cut by 0 bases and J by 8 bases, with 13 bases left in between. CDR3 nucleotide sequence: TGCAGTGCTAGAGATAGCCAGGGCGTGGAAAAACTGTTTTTT. Translated, it gives CSARDSQGVEKLFF.

This clonotype was seen a few times. The V call is TRBV27, the J call TRBJ2-3, with D possibly TRBD2 on 5 matching bases. Germline-derived CDR1 and CDR2 are MNHEY and SMNVEV (reference sequence). Trimming left V 5 bases short and J 2 bases short, with 8 bases between. This CDR3 is 13 amino acids long. The CDR3 bases are TGTGCCAGCAGTCACGGGATCACAGATACGCAGTATTTT. It translates to CASSHGITDTQYF.

This sequence joins TRBV29-1 and TRBJ2-3; 8 bases are shared with TRBD2. Germline V gene sequence: CDR1 SQVTM, CDR2 ANQGSEA. J lost 5 bases, V lost 3 bases, and 4 bases had no gene match. The length of the CDR3 is 13 residues. The CDR3, as DNA: TGCAGCGTTGAGTTGGCGGGAGGAGATACGCAGTATTTT. This codes for CSVELAGGDTQYF.

The J gene is TRBJ1-2, the V gene TRBV29-1; D might be TRBD1 (5 bases). CDR3 length: 12 residues. Trimming shortened V by 0 bases and J by 13 bases, and 15 bases separated the two germline ends. Germline CDR1 and CDR2: SQVTM and ANQGSEA. CDR3 nucleotide sequence: TGCAGCGTTGAAGATCAGGGCAGGGCCGGCACCTTC. Its protein product is CSVEDQGRAGTF.

As regards this clonotype: The CDR3 does not end in the conserved phenylalanine or tryptophan, so this is likely a read error. This chain joins TRBV3-1 and TRBJ2-1; 10 bases are shared with TRBD2. The CDR3 is 15 amino acids. Germline assignment: CDR1 LGHDT and CDR2 YNNKEL (reference sequence). Trimming at V came to 5 bases and at J to 3 bases, leaving 4 bases not matched to a gene. CDR3 amino acids: CASSSLAGLYNEQFL. In DNA, the CDR3 is TGTGCCAGCAGCTCACTAGCGGGACTCTACAATGAGCAGTTCTTA.

V and J are TRBV29-1 and TRBJ1-1; 8 bases are a match to TRBD1. V lost 5 bases, J lost 7 bases, and 9 bases stayed unmatched. Germline V gene data show CDR1 as SQVTM and CDR2 as ANQGSEA. This CDR3 is 13 amino acids long. The CDR3 here is CSVLGQGRGEAFF. The CDR3 nucleotides read TGCAGCGTTTTAGGACAGGGCCGAGGTGAAGCTTTCTTT.

This clonotype appeared many times. The chain has TRBV20-1 and TRBJ2-1, with a weak D call TRBD2 (6 bases). CDR1 is DFQATT, CDR2 SNEGSKA, per germline (reference sequence). Trimming cost V 5 bases and J 0 bases, with 29 bases left between them. The CDR3 is 20 amino acids. The CDR3 protein is CSAGQDSGQWDTSSYNEQFF. The CDR3 nucleotides are TGCAGTGCTGGCCAAGATAGCGGCCAATGGGATACGAGCTCCTACAATGAGCAGTTCTTC.

The chain links TRBV3-1 to TRBJ1-1, with D possibly TRBD1 on 5 matching bases. CDR1 LGHDT and CDR2 YNNKEL come from the germline V gene (reference sequence). Deletions cut 0 bases from V and 0 bases from J, with 17 bases between. The length of the CDR3 is 18 residues. The CDR3 DNA reads TGTGCCAGCAGCCAAGATACATTGAATAGACAGTTGAACACTGAAGCTTTCTTT. Residues: CASSQDTLNRQLNTEAFF.

The chain employs TRBV20-1 and TRBJ1-5; the D is unclear. The CDR3 loop spans 14 amino acids. Germline lookup yields CDR1 DFQATT and CDR2 SNEGSKA (reference sequence). V lost 3 bases, J lost 2 bases, and 11 bases lay in between. CDR3 DNA: TGCAGTGCTAGCCTGAGTAGGGGCAATCAGCCCCAGCATTTT. Translation: CSASLSRGNQPQHF.

As regards this clonotype: The junction shows a germline mismatch at one end, possibly a read error. This rearrangement joins TRBV24-1 to TRBJ2-2; 8 positions match TRBD1. CDR3 size: 15 residues. From germline, CDR1 is KGHDR and CDR2 SFDVKD. CDR3 sequence (DNA): TGTGCCACCAGTGCTTTGGACAGGGATGCCGGGGAGCTGTTTTTT. It codes for CATSALDRDAGELFF.

The gene calls are TRBV7-9 and TRBJ1-1; unclear D gene. V was pared by 5 bases and J by 4 bases, with 14 bases between. The V gene's germline CDR1 is SEHNR and CDR2 FQNEAQ (reference sequence). The CDR3 runs 14 residues. As DNA, the CDR3 is TGTGCCAGCAGCCTCGATGGGATTCGCACTGAAGCTTTCTTT. Translated: CASSLDGIRTEAFF.

The chain uses TRBV20-1 and TRBJ2-1; D is undetermined. Trimming took off 5 bases at V and 6 bases at J, with 17 bases between the two ends. Germline V gene data show CDR1 as DFQATT and CDR2 as SNEGSKA (reference sequence). The CDR3 length is 14 residues. CDR3 DNA sequence: TGCAGTGCTGCCGGGTCTTTCCCAATCAATGAGCAGTTCTTC. This sequence encodes CSAAGSFPINEQFF.

This clonotype appeared many times. The gene calls are TRBV2 and TRBJ2-5, with unresolved D. Germline CDR1 reads SNHLY; CDR2 reads FYNNEI. V was trimmed by 6 bases and J by 2 bases, leaving 7 bases between them. This CDR3 is 12 amino acids long. The CDR3 loop reads CASSENQETQYF. In DNA, the CDR3 is TGTGCCAGCAGCGAGAATCAAGAGACCCAGTACTTC.

This clonotype was counted between two and nine times. The chain couples TRBV10-3 to TRBJ2-3; TRBD2 aligns across 8 bases. This CDR3 contains 14 residues. Looked up from germline, CDR1 is ENHRY and CDR2 is SYGVKD. V was clipped by 6 bases and J by 3 bases; unmatched bases: 5. The CDR3 protein is CAISPTSETDTQYF. CDR3 bases: TGTGCCATCAGCCCGACTAGCGAGACAGATACGCAGTATTTT.

The genes are TRBV27 and TRBJ1-2; weak D call: TRBD1 (5 bases). With 6 bases removed from V and 4 bases from J, the gap between germline ends came to 21 bases. Germline CDR1 and CDR2: MNHEY and SMNVEV (reference sequence). CDR3 length equals 16 residues. Here the CDR3 DNA reads TGTGCCAGCAGGGGCGAGATCTCGCTGAGGGGCTATGGCTACACCTTC. It codes for CASRGEISLRGYGYTF.

This clonotype turned up a few times. In nucleotides, the CDR3 is TGTGCCAGCAGCTCGGTTAACTATGGCTACACCTTC. It encodes CASSSVNYGYTF. The chain links TRBV11-2 to TRBJ1-2; D remains unclear. The CDR3 sequence is 12 residues long. CDR1 and CDR2 from the germline V gene are SGHAT and FQNNGV. Trimming took off 4 bases at V and 1 base at J, with 4 bases between the two ends.

This clonotype occurred a few times. DNA for the CDR3: TGCGCCAGCAGTAGGGGCGGGAGTAAGGATGAGCAGTTCTTC. This translates into CASSRGGSKDEQFF. This chain uses TRBV5-1 with TRBJ2-1; 7 bases line up with TRBD2. This CDR3 comprises 14 residues. V lost 5 bases and J lost 8; bases outside the gene matches: 10. Germline CDR1 and CDR2: SGHRS and YFSETQ.

The chain employs TRBV5-1 and TRBJ2-1, with TRBD1 identical over 7 bases. The CDR3 runs to 14 residues. Germline V lookup: CDR1 SGHRS, CDR2 YFSETQ. The J segment lost 0 bases and the V segment lost 8 bases, leaving 5 bases of the junction unmatched. The chain's CDR3 is CASGDSISYNEQFF. DNA of the CDR3: TGCGCCAGTGGGGACAGCATCTCCTACAATGAGCAGTTCTTC.

This clonotype was detected many times. The CDR3 spells CSATGGRAADTQYF. For the CDR3, the DNA is TGCAGTGCTACCGGCGGGAGGGCCGCAGATACGCAGTATTTT. The chain links TRBV20-1 to TRBJ2-3, with 9 positions matching TRBD2. Germline-derived CDR1 and CDR2 are DFQATT and SNEGSKA (reference sequence). The CDR3 covers 14 residues. The V and J ends lost 4 bases and 4 bases, in that order; junction bases with no gene match: 6.

The table lists this clonotype with a few counts. CDR3 sequence: CASSSQPRETQYF. As DNA, the CDR3 is TGTGCCAGCAGCTCACAGCCCAGGGAGACCCAGTACTTC. V is TRBV7-9 and J is TRBJ2-5, with D uncertain. This CDR3 spans 13 amino acids. Trimming stripped 4 bases from V and 5 bases from J, with 11 bases between. Germline V gives CDR1 SEHNR, CDR2 FQNEAQ (reference sequence).

The chain carries TRBV20-1 and TRBJ2-3, with TRBD2 matching 9 bases. CDR3 length: 19 residues. Germline CDR1 reads DFQATT; CDR2 reads SNEGSKA (reference sequence). V lost 1 base to trimming and J lost 2 bases; unmatched junction nucleotides: 16. CDR3 residues: CSARALLSGRSGATDTQYF. DNA of the CDR3: TGCAGTGCTAGAGCCCTTCTCAGCGGGAGGTCTGGGGCCACAGATACGCAGTATTTT.

The genes are TRBV29-1 and TRBJ1-1; no clear D. Looked up from germline, CDR1 is SQVTM and CDR2 is ANQGSEA. V gave up 4 bases and J gave up 0 bases, with 12 bases separating them. The CDR3 extends over 14 amino acids. CDR3 bases: TGCAGCGTTGTGCCCGCCAGAGTGAACACTGAAGCTTTCTTT. It encodes CSVVPARVNTEAFF. Drawing the rest from reference TRBV29-1 and TRBJ1-1, the complete variable domain is SAVISQKPSRDICQRGTSLTIQCQVDSQVTMMFWYRQQPGQSLTLIATANQGSEATYESGFVIDKFPISRPNLTFSTLTVSNMSPEDSSIYLCSVVPARVNTEAFFGQGTRLTVV.

J is TRBJ1-4 and V is TRBV19; D might be TRBD1 (5 bases). Trimming took off 9 bases at V and 4 bases at J, with 15 bases between the two ends. CDR1 and CDR2 (germline): LNHDA, SQIVND (reference sequence). The CDR3 totals 14 residues. CDR3 coding DNA: TGTGCCAGCGGCTACAGGCCGTTTAATGAAAAACTGTTTTTT. Its translation: CASGYRPFNEKLFF.

The V call is TRBV7-9, the J call TRBJ1-2; 7 bases are shared with TRBD1. V lost 4 bases and J lost 2; bases outside the gene matches: 4. This CDR3 has 14 residues. Germline V gene sequence: CDR1 SEHNR, CDR2 FQNEAQ (reference sequence). The DNA for the CDR3 is TGTGCCAGCAGCTCACAGGGGCGGAACTATGGCTACACCTTC. It translates to CASSSQGRNYGYTF.

This clonotype was detected a few times. V usage is TRBV24-1 and J usage is TRBJ2-7; D tentatively fits TRBD1 or TRBD2 (5 bases each). V dropped 6 bases and J dropped 6 bases, with 14 bases sitting between them. The germline V gene has CDR1 KGHDR and CDR2 SFDVKD. The CDR3 is 13 residues long. The chain's CDR3 is CATSRGRASEQYF. The DNA of the CDR3 is TGTGCCACCAGTCGGGGACGAGCCTCCGAGCAGTACTTC.

The chain links TRBV20-1 to TRBJ2-3; D not certain. This CDR3 is built from 14 residues. V was clipped by 0 bases and J by 10 bases, with 17 bases between them. The germline V gene encodes CDR1 DFQATT and CDR2 SNEGSKA (reference sequence). The DNA of the CDR3 is TGCAGTGCTAGAGATCCAATGGGAATAGTGGCGCAGTATTTT. Its protein is CSARDPMGIVAQYF.

The chain links TRBV5-1 to TRBJ2-3; the match to TRBD2 covers 15 bases. The CDR3 sequence is 17 residues long. Germline V gives CDR1 SGHRS, CDR2 YFSETQ. The ends lost 4 bases at V and 5 bases at J; junction bases unmatched: 8. CDR3 residues: CASSLGLAGGPGDTQYF. DNA of the CDR3: TGCGCCAGCAGCCTTGGACTAGCGGGAGGGCCAGGAGATACGCAGTATTTT.